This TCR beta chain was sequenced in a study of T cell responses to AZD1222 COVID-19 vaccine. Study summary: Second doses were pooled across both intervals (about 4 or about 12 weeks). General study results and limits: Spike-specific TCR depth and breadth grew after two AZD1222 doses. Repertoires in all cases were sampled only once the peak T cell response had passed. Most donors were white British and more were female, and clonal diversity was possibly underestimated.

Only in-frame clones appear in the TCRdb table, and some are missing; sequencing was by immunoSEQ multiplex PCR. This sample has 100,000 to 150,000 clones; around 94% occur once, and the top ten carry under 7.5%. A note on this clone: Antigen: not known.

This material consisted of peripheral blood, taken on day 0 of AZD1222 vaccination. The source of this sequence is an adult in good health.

The CDR3 DNA is TGTGCCAGTAGTATGGAGCGGGCCCCAGGAATGGAGCAGTACTTC. Its protein is CASSMERAPGMEQYF. V usage is TRBV19 and J usage is TRBJ2-7; weak D call: TRBD2 (6 bases). The V end lost 3 bases, the J end lost 7 bases, and 19 bases lay between the germline ends. The CDR3 spans 15 residues. Germline CDR1 reads LNHDA; CDR2 reads SQIVND (reference sequence).